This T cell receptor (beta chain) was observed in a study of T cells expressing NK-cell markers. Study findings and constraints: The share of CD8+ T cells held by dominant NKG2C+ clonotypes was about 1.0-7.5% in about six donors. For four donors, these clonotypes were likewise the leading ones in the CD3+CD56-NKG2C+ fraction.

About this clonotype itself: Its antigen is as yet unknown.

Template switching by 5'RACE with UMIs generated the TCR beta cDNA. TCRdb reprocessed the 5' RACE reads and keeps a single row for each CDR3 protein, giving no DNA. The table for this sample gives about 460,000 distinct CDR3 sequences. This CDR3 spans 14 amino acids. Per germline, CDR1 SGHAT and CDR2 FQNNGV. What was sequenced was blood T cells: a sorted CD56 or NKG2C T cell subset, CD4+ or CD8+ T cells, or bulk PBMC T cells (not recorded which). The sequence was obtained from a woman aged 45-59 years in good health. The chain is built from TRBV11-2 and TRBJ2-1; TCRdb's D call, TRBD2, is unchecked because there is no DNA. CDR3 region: CASSLEGLAGKQFF.